This entry is about one T cell receptor beta chain. CDR1 is DFQATT, CDR2 SNEGSKA, per germline (reference sequence). Trimming left V 2 bases short and J 7 bases short, with 8 bases between. The CDR3 is 11 residues long. The source of the sample is a study of blood T cell repertoires in COVID-19. Turning to the study itself: The United States, Italy and Spain were the sources of the acute and convalescent COVID-19 samples. Sources were T cells, B-cell-depleted T cells, or PBMCs; the material itself was cDNA or gDNA.

In the authors' workflow: For nucleated cells, counts were estimated from reference gene primer amplification. Method: immunoSEQ multiplex PCR; TCRdb's copy keeps in-frame clones and lacks some. The V and J calls and the clone size are those of that table, but D and trimming were determined from the DNA. The sample has some 260,000 clones, 87% seen once. J is TRBJ1-2 and V is TRBV20-1, with TRBD1 as a possible D gene (5 bases). Sequencing input: peripheral blood. This clonotype was sampled from a man aged 18 to 35 with active or convalescent COVID-19. DNA of the CDR3: TGCAGTGCTAGAACAGGCGGTGGCTACACCTTC. Translating it yields CSARTGGGYTF.